The TCR beta chain described here comes from a study of blood T cell repertoires in COVID-19. This clone was seen only once. The germline V gene encodes CDR1 ENHRY and CDR2 SYGVKD. This CDR3 is built from 13 residues. Losses at the gene ends were 6 bases for V and 2 bases for J; bases not matched to a gene: 4. The repertoire was sequenced with immunoSEQ multiplex PCR; TCRdb's copy has only in-frame clones and lacks some. The sample carries 90,000 or so clones, 85% to 90% recorded once. The sequencing sample was made of peripheral blood. The clonotype originates from a woman older than 75 with active or convalescent COVID-19. This sequence joins TRBV10-3 and TRBJ2-7; 7 bases line up with TRBD2. The CDR3 reads CAIRGGSPYEQYF. CDR3 DNA sequence: TGTGCCATCAGGGGGGGGTCCCCCTACGAGCAGTACTTC.